These T cell receptor beta chains were read from a single sample in a study of blood T cell repertoires in COVID-19. Profiling relied on immunoSEQ multiplex PCR, and the TCRdb table lists in-frame clones only, not all of them. Among about 420,000 clones listed, 85% to 90% were seen once. The source material was peripheral blood. These TCRs come from a man younger than 35 with COVID-19, enrolled during active disease. CDR3s include the opening cysteine and the closing phenylalanine or tryptophan. D genes are given only for firm matches. Where a row states a size, it is once, few, many or the class of an expanded clone; other rows omit it.

V: TRBV6-2/TRBV6-3
size: .
D: TRBD1
J: TRBJ2-6
DNA: TGTGCCAGCAGCTGGGGACAGAGGAGGATCTCTGGGGCCAACGTCCTGACTTTC
CDR3: CASSWGQRRISGANVLTF

V: TRBV27
size: .
D: TRBD2
J: TRBJ2-7
DNA: TGTGCCAGCAGTCCCTCCCAGCGGGGACTCTACGAGCAGTACTTC
CDR3: CASSPSQRGLYEQYF

V: TRBV11-2
size: .
D: .
J: TRBJ2-2
DNA: TGTGCCAGCAGCTGGCCCGGGATCGGGGAGCTGTTTTTT
CDR3: CASSWPGIGELFF

V: TRBV7-9
size: .
D: TRBD2
J: TRBJ2-5
DNA: TGTGCCAGCAGCTCGGGGACTAGCGGGAGATTTTTAGAGACCCAGTACTTC
CDR3: CASSSGTSGRFLETQYF

V: TRBV2
size: .
D: TRBD2
J: TRBJ2-2
DNA: TGTGCCACCCGCCGGGAGGGGAGTACCGGGGAGCTGTTTTTT
CDR3: CATRREGSTGELFF

V: TRBV18
size: once
D: .
J: TRBJ2-1
DNA: TGTGCCAGCGCCCCCCCAGGGCCTTACAATGAGCAGTTCTTC
CDR3: CASAPPGPYNEQFF

V: TRBV12-3/TRBV12-4
size: .
D: .
J: TRBJ1-1
DNA: TGTGCCAGCAGTTTAGGAGACAGGCGGGTGGCTTTCTTT
CDR3: CASSLGDRRVAFF

V: TRBV4-1
size: .
D: TRBD1
J: TRBJ1-1
DNA: TGCGCCAGCAGCCAAGCCGGGCCGGGACAGGGGAACACTGAAGCTTTCTTT
CDR3: CASSQAGPGQGNTEAFF

V: TRBV4-1
size: .
D: TRBD2
J: TRBJ2-7
DNA: TGCGCCAGCAGCTTGGCTAGCGGGAGCTCCTACGAGCAGTACTTC
CDR3: CASSLASGSSYEQYF

V: TRBV3-1/TRBV3-2
size: .
D: .
J: TRBJ2-1
DNA: TGTGCCAGCAGGTCACAGGCCCCTGGGAATGAGCAGTTCTTC
CDR3: CASRSQAPGNEQFF

V: TRBV29-1
size: .
D: .
J: TRBJ2-4
DNA: TGCAGCGTTGGCAGGCCCGGGGGTAACATTCAGTACTTC
CDR3: CSVGRPGGNIQYF

V: TRBV19
size: once
D: .
J: TRBJ1-4
DNA: TGTGCCAGTAGTATCCAAACAGGGATAGGCGAAAAACTGTTTTTT
CDR3: CASSIQTGIGEKLFF

V: TRBV7-3
size: .
D: TRBD2
J: TRBJ2-2
DNA: TGTGCCAGCAGGCCGACTAGCGGGAGTCGGACCGGGGAGCTGTTTTTT
CDR3: CASRPTSGSRTGELFF

V: TRBV18
size: once
D: TRBD1
J: TRBJ1-1
DNA: TGTGCCAGCTCACCGGGGGACAGGAGTCCCCTGGGGAACACTGAAGCTTTCTTT
CDR3: CASSPGDRSPLGNTEAFF

V: TRBV19
size: once
D: TRBD1
J: TRBJ1-5
DNA: TGTGCCAGTAGTAGGCTAGACAGGGCGGACAATCAGCCCCAGCATTTT
CDR3: CASSRLDRADNQPQHF

V: TRBV2
size: .
D: TRBD1
J: TRBJ1-4
DNA: TGTGCCAGCAGCCCGACAGGGTTTGGGGAAAAACTGTTTTTT
CDR3: CASSPTGFGEKLFF

V: TRBV10-1
size: .
D: TRBD1
J: TRBJ2-2
DNA: TGCGCCAGCAGTCCACAGGGGACCGGGGAGCTGTTTTTT
CDR3: CASSPQGTGELFF

V: TRBV5-1
size: .
D: .
J: TRBJ2-3
DNA: TGCGCCAGCAGCCCTGGAGTTCCCACAGATACGCAGTATTTT
CDR3: CASSPGVPTDTQYF

V: TRBV12-3/TRBV12-4
size: .
D: TRBD1
J: TRBJ1-1
DNA: TGTGCCAGCAGTTTAGGGCAGGGGGAGGCTTTCTTT
CDR3: CASSLGQGEAFF

V: TRBV6-5
size: .
D: TRBD1
J: TRBJ2-5
DNA: TGTGCCAGCTTGAGAAACAGGGGAATCGAGACCCAGTACTTC
CDR3: CASLRNRGIETQYF

V: TRBV29-1
size: .
D: .
J: TRBJ2-7
DNA: TGCAGCGTTGAAGACTCGACAGAATCCTACGAGCAGTACTTC
CDR3: CSVEDSTESYEQYF

V: TRBV29-1
size: .
D: .
J: TRBJ1-1
DNA: TGCAGCGTTGAACGGCGGATGAACACTGAAGCTTTCTTT
CDR3: CSVERRMNTEAFF

V: TRBV11-2
size: .
D: .
J: TRBJ2-7
DNA: TGTGCCAGCAGCTTATCTTACTACGAGCAGTACTTC
CDR3: CASSLSYYEQYF

V: TRBV10-2
size: .
D: TRBD1
J: TRBJ1-2
DNA: TGCGCCAGCCGGGGACAGGGTAGCTATGGCTACACCTTC
CDR3: CASRGQGSYGYTF

V: TRBV7-2
size: .
D: .
J: TRBJ1-2
DNA: TGTGCCAGCAGCCCGTTGGGAGGCCTTAGGGGCTACACCTTC
CDR3: CASSPLGGLRGYTF

V: TRBV3-1/TRBV3-2
size: .
D: TRBD1
J: TRBJ1-1
DNA: TGTGCCAGCAGCCAAGACCGAACGGGACAGGGGGCGAACACTGAAGCTTTCTTT
CDR3: CASSQDRTGQGANTEAFF

V: TRBV18
size: .
D: .
J: TRBJ2-7
DNA: TGTGCCAGCTCACCACTGGGAGACTCCTACGAGCAGTACTTC
CDR3: CASSPLGDSYEQYF

V: TRBV4-1
size: .
D: .
J: TRBJ2-7
DNA: TGCGCCAGCAGCCAGGTGATAGTACCCGGGTTCCACGTATCCTACGAGCAGTACTTC
CDR3: CASSQVIVPGFHVSYEQYF

V: TRBV6-1
size: .
D: .
J: TRBJ2-1
DNA: TGTGCCAGCAGTGAACCGGGTGGGAGTAATGAGCAGTTCTTC
CDR3: CASSEPGGSNEQFF

V: TRBV7-9
size: .
D: TRBD1
J: TRBJ2-7
DNA: TGTGCCAGCAGCTTAATGGGACAGGGGGCTAACGAGCAGTACTTC
CDR3: CASSLMGQGANEQYF

V: TRBV19
size: .
D: .
J: TRBJ2-1
DNA: TGTGCCAGTAGTATTAAGGGGAGGCGAAATGAGCAGTTCTTC
CDR3: CASSIKGRRNEQFF

V: TRBV2
size: .
D: TRBD1
J: TRBJ2-7
DNA: TGTGCCAGCAGTGTGGGACAGGGTCTTTACGAGCAGTACTTC
CDR3: CASSVGQGLYEQYF

V: TRBV6-2/TRBV6-3
size: few
D: TRBD2
J: TRBJ2-1
DNA: TGTGCCAGCAGCCCTACTACTAGCGGGACTAGCCACAATGAGCAGTTCTTC
CDR3: CASSPTTSGTSHNEQFF

V: TRBV5-4
size: .
D: TRBD1
J: TRBJ2-7
DNA: TGTGCCAGCAGGCCGGGACAGGGACCCTACGAGCAGTACTTC
CDR3: CASRPGQGPYEQYF

V: TRBV6-5
size: once
D: .
J: TRBJ1-2
DNA: TGTGCCAGCAGTTACGGGCCAGGGCCCTATGGCTACACCTTC
CDR3: CASSYGPGPYGYTF

V: TRBV12-3/TRBV12-4
size: .
D: .
J: TRBJ1-2
DNA: TGTGCCAGCAGCGCCCGGGGGTACCATGGCTACACCTTC
CDR3: CASSARGYHGYTF

V: TRBV25-1
size: .
D: .
J: TRBJ1-1
DNA: TGTGCCAGCCGTACACCTCAGGACACTGAAGCTTTCTTT
CDR3: CASRTPQDTEAFF

V: TRBV5-1
size: once
D: TRBD2
J: TRBJ2-3
DNA: TGCGCCAGCAGCGACGGCCTAGCGGGACACACAGATACGCAGTATTTT
CDR3: CASSDGLAGHTDTQYF

V: TRBV9
size: .
D: .
J: TRBJ1-3
DNA: TGTGCCAGCAGCGCCTCGACACCTGGAAACACCATATATTTT
CDR3: CASSASTPGNTIYF

V: TRBV30
size: .
D: TRBD2
J: TRBJ2-3
DNA: TGTGCCTGGGGTAGGACTAGCTTCACAGATACGCAGTATTTT
CDR3: CAWGRTSFTDTQYF

V: TRBV28
size: .
D: TRBD1
J: TRBJ2-7
DNA: TGTGCCAGCAGTTTCCGGGACAGGTCTTCCTACGAGCAGTACTTC
CDR3: CASSFRDRSSYEQYF

V: TRBV11-2
size: .
D: .
J: TRBJ1-1
DNA: TGTGCCAGCAGCAAAGAGCGGGAGGCGGGAGCTTTCTTT
CDR3: CASSKEREAGAFF

V: TRBV7-9
size: .
D: TRBD2
J: TRBJ2-2
DNA: TGTGCCAGCAGCTTCGGGCGGGGGGAGACAACCGGGGAGCTGTTTTTT
CDR3: CASSFGRGETTGELFF

V: TRBV5-5
size: .
D: .
J: TRBJ2-4
DNA: TGTGCCAGCAGCTTGGTTGGGAGAAGGGAAAACATTCAGTACTTC
CDR3: CASSLVGRRENIQYF

V: TRBV7-8
size: .
D: TRBD1
J: TRBJ1-3
DNA: TGTGCCAGCAGCTGGACAGGTTCAGGAAACACCATATATTTT
CDR3: CASSWTGSGNTIYF

V: TRBV5-1
size: .
D: .
J: TRBJ1-3
DNA: TGCGCCAGCAGCCCAGGGTCGAGCTCTGGAAACACCATATATTTT
CDR3: CASSPGSSSGNTIYF

V: TRBV18
size: .
D: TRBD2
J: TRBJ2-2
DNA: TGTGCCAGCTCACCACCGGCGGGAGGGACCGGCGGGGAGCTGTTTTTT
CDR3: CASSPPAGGTGGELFF

V: TRBV4-2
size: .
D: TRBD1
J: TRBJ2-7
DNA: TGTGCCAGCAGCATTGGACAGGGGGCGATGTACGAGCAGTACTTC
CDR3: CASSIGQGAMYEQYF

V: TRBV19
size: .
D: TRBD1
J: TRBJ2-5
DNA: TGTGCCAGTAGTAATGGACAGGTGGGACCCCAGTACTTC
CDR3: CASSNGQVGPQYF

V: TRBV5-5
size: .
D: TRBD1
J: TRBJ1-4
DNA: TGTGCCAGCAGCCCCGGGACAGGCACGAATGAAAAACTGTTTTTT
CDR3: CASSPGTGTNEKLFF

V: TRBV4-2
size: .
D: TRBD2
J: TRBJ2-2
DNA: TGTGCCAGCAGCCAGGGGACCGCGGGGGGCAACACCGGGGAGCTGTTTTTT
CDR3: CASSQGTAGGNTGELFF

V: TRBV5-1
size: .
D: .
J: TRBJ1-1
DNA: TGCGCCAGCAGCAATGGAGGCGGAGCCACTGAAGCTTTCTTT
CDR3: CASSNGGGATEAFF

V: TRBV6-1
size: .
D: TRBD2
J: TRBJ2-3
DNA: TGTGCCAGCAGGGAATCGCTAGCGGGAGGGCCTGATACGCAGTATTTT
CDR3: CASRESLAGGPDTQYF

V: TRBV29-1
size: once
D: TRBD2
J: TRBJ2-7
DNA: TGCAGCGTTTCCGGGACTAGCGGTCCTTATGCCTACGAGCAGTACTTC
CDR3: CSVSGTSGPYAYEQYF